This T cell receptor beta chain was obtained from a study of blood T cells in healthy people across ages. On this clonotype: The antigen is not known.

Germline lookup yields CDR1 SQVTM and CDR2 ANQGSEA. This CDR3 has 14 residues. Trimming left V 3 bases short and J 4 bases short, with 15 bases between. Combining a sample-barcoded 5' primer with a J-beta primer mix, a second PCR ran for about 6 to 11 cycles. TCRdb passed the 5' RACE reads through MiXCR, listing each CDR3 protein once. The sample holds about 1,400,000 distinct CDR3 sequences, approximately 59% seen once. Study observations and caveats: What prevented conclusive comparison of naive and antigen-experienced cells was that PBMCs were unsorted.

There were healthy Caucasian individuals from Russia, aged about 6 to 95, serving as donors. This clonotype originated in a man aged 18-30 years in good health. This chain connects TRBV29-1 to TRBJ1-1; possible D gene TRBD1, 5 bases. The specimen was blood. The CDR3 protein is CSVDYGGRATEAFF. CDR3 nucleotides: TGCAGCGTTGATTATGGGGGACGGGCCACTGAAGCTTTCTTT.